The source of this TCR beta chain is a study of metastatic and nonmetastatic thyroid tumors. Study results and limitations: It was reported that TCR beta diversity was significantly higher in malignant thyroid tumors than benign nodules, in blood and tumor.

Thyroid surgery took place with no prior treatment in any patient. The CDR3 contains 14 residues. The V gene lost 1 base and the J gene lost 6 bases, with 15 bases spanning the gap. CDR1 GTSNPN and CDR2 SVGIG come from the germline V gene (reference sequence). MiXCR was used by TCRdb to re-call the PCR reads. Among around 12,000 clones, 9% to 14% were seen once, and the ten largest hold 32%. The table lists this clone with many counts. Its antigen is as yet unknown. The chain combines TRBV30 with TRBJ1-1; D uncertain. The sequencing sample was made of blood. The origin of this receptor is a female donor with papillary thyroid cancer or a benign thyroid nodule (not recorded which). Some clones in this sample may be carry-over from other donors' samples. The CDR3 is CAWSGVILSAEAFF. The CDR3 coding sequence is TGTGCCTGGAGTGGGGTGATCCTTAGCGCTGAAGCTTTCTTT.